This T cell receptor beta chain was sequenced in a study of blood T cell repertoires in COVID-19. Across the whole study: Spain, Italy and the United States supplied samples that represented acute and convalescent COVID-19. Sample material is recorded as cDNA or gDNA derived from T cells, B-cell-depleted T cells, or PBMCs.

The CDR3 contains 16 residues. V shed 2 bases, J shed 4 bases, and the junction held 6 bases outside the gene matches. Germline CDR1 is MNHEY and CDR2 is SVGEGT. Produced via immunoSEQ multiplex PCR; TCRdb's table is partial and in-frame only. The table has about 23,000 clones, around 84% seen once. V is TRBV6-2 or TRBV6-3 and J is TRBJ1-5; 9 nucleotides line up with TRBD1. The sequenced sample was peripheral blood. This sequence originates from a woman older than 75 with acute or convalescent COVID-19. The CDR3: CASSYPPDRGNQPQHF. The CDR3 DNA reads TGTGCCAGCAGTTACCCCCCGGACAGGGGAAATCAGCCCCAGCATTTT.